The T cell receptor (beta chain) under discussion was sequenced for a study of blood T cells in healthy people across ages (dated by TCRdb to between 2015 and 2016). Context from the whole study: Template switching captured roughly one uniquely barcoded TCR beta cDNA molecule per two T cells in model experiments. The donors were divided into four age groups: young (average about 16 years), middle-aged (approximately 42), aged (roughly 60) and long-lived (about 84). Using deep sequencing normalized with unique cDNA molecular identifiers, the study measured how TCR beta repertoire diversity changes with age. Donors of different ages were randomly distributed across sequencing lanes to avoid experimental bias. Using the same blood draw, the study looked at two additional independent replicas of 1 million unique cDNA reads for two donors, one aged 18 to 30 and the other aged 80 or older. General findings and caveats noted by the study authors: Observed TCR beta diversity per million T cells fell roughly linearly with age, and a significant reduction was already apparent by age roughly 41. Estimates of total diversity from one million sequenced T cells were regarded as lower bounds and underestimates. Because the CMV infection status of the donors was unknown, age-related changes in expanded clonotypes may potentially have been confounded. Bulk unsorted PBMC profiling prevented conclusive comparison of naive and antigen-experienced compartments. The long-lived group showed more naive CD4+ T cells, fewer expanded clones and increased TCR diversity than the aged group, suggesting age selection. There was a strong correlation between observed TCR beta diversity and the percentage of naive T cells measured by flow cytometry.

Library prep was done by 5' RACE. Instrument used: Illumina HiSeq 2500. A second roughly 6 to 12 cycle PCR used a sample-barcoded 5' primer and a J-beta primer mix. Each TCR beta cDNA molecule received a unique molecular identifier from a template-switch 5' adaptor carrying 12 random nucleotides. Each sample yielded at least 2.5 million CDR3-containing paired-end reads. First-strand cDNA synthesis was performed from all RNA using the Mint cDNA synthesis kit, with priming by a TRBC-specific oligonucleotide. All cDNA was treated with uracil-DNA glycosylase and then went through a first 18-cycle PCR with the universal primers M1SS and BC2_uni_R. Turning to the authors' computational methods: For normalization, 1 million high-quality reads were randomly selected from each sample, with every read carrying a distinct molecular identifier. Reads sharing molecular identifiers were discarded rather than binned into consensus sequences. MiTCR, with a Q25 quality threshold and the strictest error-elimination algorithm, was used for CDR3 identification, clonotype clustering and error correction. Lower-bound total TCR beta diversity was estimated with a nonparametric unseen species model using Euler transformation. Starting from the raw public reads, TCRdb applied fastp trimming at Q25, assembled clones with MiXCR and retained in-frame beta chains. Each CDR3 protein gets just one entry, which takes the most common genes and DNA from the rows behind it. The V and J calls here are based on TCRdb, not the publication. A total of hundreds of thousands of distinct CDR3 sequences appear in this sample, under 65% of them only once. The leading ten clones occupy about two fifths of the sample.

As for this clonotype: The antigen this receptor binds is unknown. No much larger clone exists at a distance of one base, and base qualities are not known.

The CDR3 runs 13 residues from the cysteine to the phenylalanine. The only DNA kept is the CDR3, 39 bases in frame from the first base. As encoded in the germline V gene, CDR1 is MNHEY while CDR2 is SVGEGT. A distance of 10 bases separates the germline ends of V and J, which lose 0 bases and 8 bases respectively. Systemically healthy Caucasian individuals from Russia, some 40 in total and aged about 6 to 90 years, were included as donors. Each donor gave around 9.5 milliliters of peripheral blood, collected into EDTA-treated Vacutainer tubes. Ficoll-Paque density-gradient centrifugation was used to isolate PBMCs, with at least 6.5 million per sample. Trizol reagent was used to extract total RNA from the PBMCs, yielding at least 5 micrograms per sample. The percentages of naive CD45RAhigh/CD27high T cells were determined by flow cytometry on a PBMC aliquot from every donor.

The sequence joins TRBV6-2 or TRBV6-3 to TRBJ1-2; the D gene is unclear. This sequence was found in a man aged 55 to 70 in good health. The sample was blood. The DNA reads TGTGCCAGCAGTTACTCAGGGCCCAAGGGCTACACCTTC. Translated, it gives CASSYSGPKGYTF.